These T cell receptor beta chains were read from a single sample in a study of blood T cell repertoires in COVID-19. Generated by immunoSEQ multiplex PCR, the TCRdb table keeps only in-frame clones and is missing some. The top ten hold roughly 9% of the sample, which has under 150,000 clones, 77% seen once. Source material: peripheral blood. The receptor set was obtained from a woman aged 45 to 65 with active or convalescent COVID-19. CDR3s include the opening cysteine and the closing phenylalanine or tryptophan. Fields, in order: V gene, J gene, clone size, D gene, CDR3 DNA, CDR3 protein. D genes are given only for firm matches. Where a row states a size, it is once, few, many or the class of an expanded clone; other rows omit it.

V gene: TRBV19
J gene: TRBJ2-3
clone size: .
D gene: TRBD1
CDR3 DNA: TGTGCCAGTAGTGGGCGACAGGGGGCAGGAGCAGATACGCAGTATTTT
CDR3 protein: CASSGRQGAGADTQYF

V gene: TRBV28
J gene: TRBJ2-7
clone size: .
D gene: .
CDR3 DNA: TGTGCCAGCTCAAACCGGCGGGCCTCCTACGAGCAGTACTTC
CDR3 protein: CASSNRRASYEQYF

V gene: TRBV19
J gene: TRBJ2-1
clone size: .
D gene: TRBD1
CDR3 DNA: TGTGCCAGTAGAGGACAGGGGGTTGGGAATGAGCAGTTCTTC
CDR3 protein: CASRGQGVGNEQFF

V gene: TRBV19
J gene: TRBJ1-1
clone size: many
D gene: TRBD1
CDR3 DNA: TGTGCCAGTAACTCCCAGGGGGCGGGGAACACTGAAGCTTTCTTT
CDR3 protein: CASNSQGAGNTEAFF

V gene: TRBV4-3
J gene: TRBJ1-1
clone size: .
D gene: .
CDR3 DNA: TGCGCCAGCAGCCAAGATGGGGGGGACGAAGCTTTCTTT
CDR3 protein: CASSQDGGDEAFF

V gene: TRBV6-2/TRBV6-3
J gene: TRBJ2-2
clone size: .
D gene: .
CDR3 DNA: TGTGCCAGCAGCCGACTTACCGCGAACACCGGGGAGCTGTTTTTT
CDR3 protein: CASSRLTANTGELFF

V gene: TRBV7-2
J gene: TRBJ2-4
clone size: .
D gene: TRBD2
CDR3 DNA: TGTGCCAGCAGCCCCGGGGGGTTGGCCAAAAACATTCAGTACTTC
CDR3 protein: CASSPGGLAKNIQYF

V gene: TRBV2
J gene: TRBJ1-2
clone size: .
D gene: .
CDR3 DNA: TGTGCCAGCAGTGAAGCAGAGACTACTGGCTACACCTTC
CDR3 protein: CASSEAETTGYTF

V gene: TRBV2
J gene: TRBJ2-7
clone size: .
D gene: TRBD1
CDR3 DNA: TGTGCCAGCAGTTCCGGGACAGAAGTATACGAGCAGTACTTC
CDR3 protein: CASSSGTEVYEQYF

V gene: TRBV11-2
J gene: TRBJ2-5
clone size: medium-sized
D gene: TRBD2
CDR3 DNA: TGTGCCAGCAGCTCAACTAGCGGGAGGACAGAGACCCAGTACTTC
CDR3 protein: CASSSTSGRTETQYF

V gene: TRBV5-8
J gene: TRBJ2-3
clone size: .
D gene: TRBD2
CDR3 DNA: TGTGCCAGCAGCTCGCGGGGGTCCACAGATACGCAGTATTTT
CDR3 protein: CASSSRGSTDTQYF

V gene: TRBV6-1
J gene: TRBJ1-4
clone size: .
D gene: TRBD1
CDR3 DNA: TGTGCCAGCAGTGAAGAGACAGGGGGCGGAAATGAAAAACTGTTTTTT
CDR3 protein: CASSEETGGGNEKLFF

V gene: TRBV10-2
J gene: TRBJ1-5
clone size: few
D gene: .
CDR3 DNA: TGCGCCAGCAGGATCGGCGGGACTAGCAATCAGCCCCAGCATTTT
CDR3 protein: CASRIGGTSNQPQHF

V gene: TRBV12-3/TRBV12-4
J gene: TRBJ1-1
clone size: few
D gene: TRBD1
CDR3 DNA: TGTGCCAGCAGTGTGACAGGGGCCACTGAAGCTTTCTTT
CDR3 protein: CASSVTGATEAFF

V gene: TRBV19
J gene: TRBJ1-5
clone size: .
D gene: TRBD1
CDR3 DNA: TGTGCCAGTAGTACCCAGGGGGCGGGGCAGCCCCAGCATTTT
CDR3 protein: CASSTQGAGQPQHF

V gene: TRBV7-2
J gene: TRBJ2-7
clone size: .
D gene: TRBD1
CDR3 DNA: TGTGCCAGCAGCCACCTAACCGGGACAGCCTACGAGCAGTACTTC
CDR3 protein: CASSHLTGTAYEQYF

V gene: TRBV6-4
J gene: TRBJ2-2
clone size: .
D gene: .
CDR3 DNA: TGTGCCAGCAGTGACTCAGCAACCGGGGAGCTGTTTTTT
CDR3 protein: CASSDSATGELFF

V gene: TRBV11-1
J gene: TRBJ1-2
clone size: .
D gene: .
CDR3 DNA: TGTGCCAGCAGCTCGGAGGGAACAGGCTATGGCTACACCTTC
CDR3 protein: CASSSEGTGYGYTF

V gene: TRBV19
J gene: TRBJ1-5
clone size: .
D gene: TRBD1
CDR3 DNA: TGTGCCACGACCGAAGGGACAGGGGGATATTATAGCAATCAGCCCCAGCATTTT
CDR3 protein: CATTEGTGGYYSNQPQHF

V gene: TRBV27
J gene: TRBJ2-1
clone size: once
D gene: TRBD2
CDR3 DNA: TGTGCCAGCAGTTTTCGCGGGAGACTTGATGAGCAGTTCTTC
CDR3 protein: CASSFRGRLDEQFF

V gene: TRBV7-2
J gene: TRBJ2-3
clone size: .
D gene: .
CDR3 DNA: TGTGCCAGCAGCGCCCCAAACGGAGCAGATACGCAGTATTTT
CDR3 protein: CASSAPNGADTQYF

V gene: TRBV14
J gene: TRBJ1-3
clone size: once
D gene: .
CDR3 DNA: TGTGCCAGCAGCCGCCGCCAGGCCTCTGGAAACACCATATATTTT
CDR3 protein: CASSRRQASGNTIYF

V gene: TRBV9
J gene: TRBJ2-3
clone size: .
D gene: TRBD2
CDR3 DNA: TGTGCCAGCAGCGCTGGGACTAGCTTCGACACAGATACGCAGTATTTT
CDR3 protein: CASSAGTSFDTDTQYF

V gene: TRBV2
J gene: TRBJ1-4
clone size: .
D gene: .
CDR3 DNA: TGTGCCAGCAGTGAAGTAGGCGGACTAAATGAAAAACTGTTTTTT
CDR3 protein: CASSEVGGLNEKLFF

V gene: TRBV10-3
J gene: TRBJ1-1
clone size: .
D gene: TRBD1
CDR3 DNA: TGTGCCATCAGTGAGTTCGGACAGGGGTCTGAAGCTTTCTTT
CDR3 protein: CAISEFGQGSEAFF

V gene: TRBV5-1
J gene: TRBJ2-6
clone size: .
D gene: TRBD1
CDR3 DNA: TGCGCCAGCAGGGAACAGGGGGTCGCTACTGGGGCCAACGTCCTGACTTTC
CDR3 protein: CASREQGVATGANVLTF

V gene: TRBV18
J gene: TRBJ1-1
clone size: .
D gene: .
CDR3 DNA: TGTGCCAGCTCCTTGGAAGGGGGCACTGAAGCTTTCTTT
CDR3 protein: CASSLEGGTEAFF

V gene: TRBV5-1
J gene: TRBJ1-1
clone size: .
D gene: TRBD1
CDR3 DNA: TGCGCCAGCAGCTTGGGGACAGGCGACACTGAAGCTTTCTTT
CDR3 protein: CASSLGTGDTEAFF

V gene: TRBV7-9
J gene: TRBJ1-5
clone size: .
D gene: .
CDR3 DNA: TGTGCCAGCAGCGATAAGAGCTTGCCGGAGCCCCAGCATTTT
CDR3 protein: CASSDKSLPEPQHF

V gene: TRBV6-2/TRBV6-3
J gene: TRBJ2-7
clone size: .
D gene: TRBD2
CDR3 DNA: TGTGCCAGCAGCCCACTAGCGGGGTTCTCCTACGAGCAGTACTTC
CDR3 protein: CASSPLAGFSYEQYF

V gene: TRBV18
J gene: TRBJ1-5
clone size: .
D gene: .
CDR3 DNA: TGTGCCAGCTCCCCCGGGACACTTAATCAGCCCCAGCATTTT
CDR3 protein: CASSPGTLNQPQHF